Following are 17 T cell receptor beta chains from one sample sequenced in a study of T cells of healthy individuals. Via MiXCR, TCRdb re-called the 5' RACE reads, giving one row per CDR3 protein. The table shows 85,000 to 100,000 distinct CDR3 sequences, with about 16% occurring only once. All receptors come from a human donor in good health.

The chain couples TRBV5-1 to TRBJ2-6; 11 bases align to TRBD1. This CDR3 is 18 amino acids long. The V and J ends lost 4 bases and 0 bases, in that order; junction bases with no gene match: 6. Germline assignment: CDR1 SGHRS and CDR2 YFSETQ. CDR3 protein: CASSLGTGGFSGANVLTF. DNA of the CDR3: TGCGCCAGCAGCCTCGGGACAGGGGGTTTCTCTGGGGCCAACGTCCTGACTTTC.

This chain uses TRBV6-2 or TRBV6-3 with TRBJ2-7, with unresolved D. Germline CDR1 MNHEY, CDR2 SVGEGT. Trimming pared 0 bases from V and 3 bases from J, leaving 9 bases between. The CDR3 spans 14 residues. The CDR3 reads CASSYSSYYYEQYF. The CDR3 DNA reads as TGTGCCAGCAGTTACTCGAGCTATTACTACGAGCAGTACTTC.

The J gene is TRBJ2-1, the V gene TRBV29-1; 10 bases match TRBD2. Germline lookup yields CDR1 SQVTM and CDR2 ANQGSEA. The CDR3 is made up of 13 amino acids. V shed 8 bases, J shed 7 bases, and the junction held 8 bases outside the gene matches. The CDR3 is CSTLLAGENEQFF. CDR3 nucleotides: TGCAGCACGTTGCTAGCGGGAGAGAATGAGCAGTTCTTC.

In its sample, this clonotype was seen a few times. The V call is TRBV4-3, the J call TRBJ1-4; D is perhaps TRBD1 (5 bases). Trimming pared 0 bases from V and 7 bases from J, leaving 9 bases between. The CDR3 runs to 14 residues. Germline lookup yields CDR1 LGHNA and CDR2 YSLEER. CDR3 residues: CASSQDGAGEKLFF. The CDR3 coding sequence is TGCGCCAGCAGCCAAGATGGGGCGGGTGAAAAACTGTTTTTT.

The J gene is TRBJ1-4, the V gene TRBV4-1; perhaps TRBD1 as D (6 bases). V lost 1 base and J 4 bases, leaving 10 bases between the germline ends. This CDR3 spans 15 amino acids. CDR1 and CDR2 from the germline V gene are MGHRA and YSYEKL. The CDR3 DNA follows: TGCGCCAGCAGCCAAGCCGGACAGATTAATGAAAAACTGTTTTTT. Protein product: CASSQAGQINEKLFF.

This clonotype was observed at least ten times. CDR3 in DNA: TGTGCCATCAGTACAACTAGCGGGGTTACCTACGAGCAGTACTTC. It specifies CAISTTSGVTYEQYF. The chain combines TRBV10-3 with TRBJ2-7; the match to TRBD2 covers 10 bases. Germline V lookup: CDR1 ENHRY, CDR2 SYGVKD. V lost 5 bases, J lost 2 bases, and 6 bases stayed unmatched. The CDR3 contains 15 residues.

This chain uses TRBV29-1 with TRBJ2-7; 16 bases are a match to TRBD2. With V trimmed by 8 bases and J by 5 bases, 6 bases remained unmatched. The length of the CDR3 is 14 residues. The V gene's germline CDR1 is SQVTM and CDR2 ANQGSEA. CDR3 amino acids: CSPGTSGGEDEQYF. The CDR3 DNA reads as TGCAGCCCCGGGACTAGCGGGGGGGAAGACGAGCAGTACTTC.

The J gene is TRBJ2-1, the V gene TRBV27; D not resolved. CDR3 length equals 15 residues. Germline assignment: CDR1 MNHEY and CDR2 SMNVEV (reference sequence). The V and J ends lost 2 bases and 7 bases respectively, with 15 bases between them. DNA for the CDR3: TGTGCCAGCAGTTTACAAGGGCTCGGGTATAATGAGCAGTTCTTC. Its translation: CASSLQGLGYNEQFF.

This clonotype has only a few counts. J is TRBJ2-1 and V is TRBV15; weak D call: TRBD1 (6 bases). Deletions cut 5 bases from V and 4 bases from J, with 12 bases between. Germline V CDR1 and CDR2: LNHNV, YYDKDF (reference sequence). This CDR3 comprises 14 residues. The CDR3 is CATSSTGPYNEQFF. CDR3 in DNA: TGTGCCACCAGCTCGACAGGACCTTACAATGAGCAGTTCTTC.

This chain connects TRBV6-1 to TRBJ2-7; 10 nucleotides agree with TRBD2. Germline loops: CDR1 MNHNS, CDR2 SASEGT. The length of the CDR3 is 14 residues. The ends lost 4 bases at V and 6 bases at J; junction bases unmatched: 6. In DNA form, the CDR3 reads TGTGCCAGCAGTGCCCTAGCGGGAGAAGTCGAGCAGTACTTC. As protein: CASSALAGEVEQYF.

This clonotype was recorded at least ten times. The chain couples TRBV20-1 to TRBJ1-5; no clear D gene. This CDR3 is 12 amino acids long. Germline V gene sequence: CDR1 DFQATT, CDR2 SNEGSKA (reference sequence). Between the trimmed V and J ends, which lost 6 bases and 6 bases, there was a span of 12 bases. CDR3 protein: CSASLSRQPQHF. The CDR3 DNA reads as TGCAGTGCCTCCCTGAGCCGTCAGCCCCAGCATTTT.

This clonotype was recorded at least ten times. The J gene is TRBJ2-7, the V gene TRBV15; TRBD1 might be the D (7 bases). From germline, CDR1 is LNHNV and CDR2 YYDKDF (reference sequence). The CDR3 sequence is 17 residues long. Trimming cost V 5 bases and J 3 bases, with 23 bases left between them. For the CDR3, the DNA is TGTGCCACCAGCGCTTCAACCTGGGGGGACAGCAACTACGAGCAGTACTTC. It yields the protein CATSASTWGDSNYEQYF.

This clonotype appeared once. The DNA of the CDR3 is TGTGCCAGCAGTCCCCGGGCTTGGGGAACTAATGAAAAACTGTTTTTT. Translating gives CASSPRAWGTNEKLFF. The genes are TRBV12-3 or TRBV12-4 and TRBJ1-4; D gene ambiguous. Trimming removed 5 bases from V and 1 base from J, with 14 bases in between. The CDR3 runs to 16 residues.

Remarks on this clonotype: This could be a read error, since a much larger clone is one nucleotide away. The genes are TRBV7-2 and TRBJ1-1; D not certain. The V gene lost 4 bases and the J gene lost 4 bases, with 13 bases spanning the gap. Germline V gene data show CDR1 as SGHTA and CDR2 as FQGNSA. This CDR3 has 14 residues. CDR3 amino acids: CASSSPQVGTEAFF. The CDR3 DNA reads as TGTGCCAGCAGCTCACCCCAGGTGGGCACTGAAGCTTTCTTT. Drawing the rest from reference TRBV7-2 and TRBJ1-1, the complete variable domain is GAGVSQSPSNKVTEKGKDVELRCDPISGHTALYWYRQSLGQGLEFLIYFQGNSAPDKSGLPSDRFSAERTGGSVSTLTIQRTQQEDSAVYLCASSSPQVGTEAFFGQGTRLTVV.

This clonotype was picked up a small number of times. The chain combines TRBV9 with TRBJ2-3; the D is unclear. The CDR3 contains 13 residues. V dropped 4 bases and J dropped 6 bases, with 12 bases sitting between them. CDR1 SGDLS and CDR2 YYNGEE come from the germline V gene. The CDR3 DNA reads TGTGCCAGCAGCTTGGTCGCATCTGATACGCAGTATTTT. This encodes CASSLVASDTQYF.

This chain joins TRBV28 and TRBJ2-7; 12 bases map to TRBD2. Germline values: CDR1 MDHEN, CDR2 SYDVKM. V was clipped by 6 bases and J by 7 bases; unmatched bases: 10. CDR3 length: 15 residues. The DNA for the CDR3 is TGTGCCAGCAGCTCGAGGCTAGCGGGAGGGATTGAGCAGTACTTC. Translated, it gives CASSSRLAGGIEQYF.

This clonotype was seen more than once but under ten times. The chain joins TRBV11-2 to TRBJ2-7; TRBD2 matches 9 bases. The trim removed 5 bases at V and 6 bases at J, leaving 11 bases unmatched. The germline V gene encodes CDR1 SGHAT and CDR2 FQNNGV. This CDR3 is built from 15 residues. CDR3: CASSIYSGGLVEQYF. CDR3 in DNA: TGTGCCAGCAGCATATATAGCGGGGGCTTGGTCGAGCAGTACTTC.